A selection of T cell receptor beta chains follows, all from one sample in a study of CD8+ T cells in alopecia areata. The assay was immunoSEQ multiplex PCR, and TCRdb's table has in-frame clones only and misses some. Of about 190,000 clones in the sample, roughly 66% were seen once. The sequencing here drew on CD4+ T cells sorted from blood, taken at week 24, from a patient treated with tofacitinib. Source of these receptors: a human donor with alopecia areata. Each CDR3 is given with its conserved first and last residue. Each record gives: D gene, V gene, CDR3 protein. D genes are given only for firm matches.

D gene: -
V gene: TRBV5-1
CDR3 protein: CASSLQGPSSYEQYF

D gene: -
V gene: TRBV6-1
CDR3 protein: CASSEGQAQETQYF

D gene: -
V gene: TRBV30
CDR3 protein: CAWTLGRSYGYTF

D gene: -
V gene: TRBV7-9
CDR3 protein: CASSPSGTYTQYF

D gene: -
V gene: TRBV30
CDR3 protein: CACSLGGNTEAFF

D gene: -
V gene: TRBV6-4
CDR3 protein: CASSALGNTEAFF

D gene: -
V gene: TRBV29-1
CDR3 protein: CSAAANEKLFF

D gene: -
V gene: TRBV30
CDR3 protein: CAWSHTTGELFF

D gene: -
V gene: TRBV5-1
CDR3 protein: CASSLRETQYF

D gene: -
V gene: TRBV19
CDR3 protein: CASSIGRNTGELFF

D gene: -
V gene: TRBV5-6
CDR3 protein: CASSQLRISNYGYTF

D gene: -
V gene: TRBV29-1
CDR3 protein: CSVGVSSYGYTF

D gene: -
V gene: TRBV30
CDR3 protein: CAWSAGNTEAFF

D gene: -
V gene: TRBV6-5
CDR3 protein: CASSPADMNTEAFF

D gene: -
V gene: TRBV20-1
CDR3 protein: CSSPMNTEAFF

D gene: -
V gene: TRBV5-1
CDR3 protein: CASSNTENVDTGELFF

D gene: -
V gene: TRBV10-3
CDR3 protein: CATGSPDTQYF

D gene: TRBD1
V gene: TRBV5-1
CDR3 protein: CASSGGQGNTEAFF

D gene: TRBD1
V gene: TRBV4-1
CDR3 protein: CASSQSTDRLTEAFF

D gene: TRBD2
V gene: TRBV9
CDR3 protein: CASSGLAVDGELFF

D gene: TRBD1
V gene: TRBV29-1
CDR3 protein: CSVERGQINYGYTF

D gene: -
V gene: TRBV15
CDR3 protein: CATSRVGREETQYF

D gene: TRBD1
V gene: TRBV29-1
CDR3 protein: CSVRLLGTDNSPLHF

D gene: -
V gene: TRBV15
CDR3 protein: CATSKGEREETQYF

D gene: -
V gene: TRBV11-3
CDR3 protein: CASSFYGNTEAFF

D gene: -
V gene: TRBV29-1
CDR3 protein: CSVEERGNYGYTF

D gene: TRBD1
V gene: TRBV25-1
CDR3 protein: CASTRTGSSTDTQYF

D gene: -
V gene: TRBV29-1
CDR3 protein: CSVDVTEAFF

D gene: -
V gene: TRBV29-1
CDR3 protein: CSVVSRADGYTF

D gene: TRBD2
V gene: TRBV7-9
CDR3 protein: CASSLAPSGGYEQYF

D gene: -
V gene: TRBV2
CDR3 protein: CASSGREKGGYTF

D gene: TRBD1
V gene: TRBV5-4
CDR3 protein: CASSLGQGETQYF

D gene: TRBD1
V gene: TRBV9
CDR3 protein: CASSVVRDRNENTEAFF

D gene: -
V gene: TRBV7-2
CDR3 protein: CASSYRDLTDTQYF

D gene: -
V gene: TRBV25-1
CDR3 protein: CASSGTGGNSPLHF

D gene: -
V gene: TRBV28
CDR3 protein: CASSRSGAWGANVLTF

D gene: -
V gene: TRBV23-1
CDR3 protein: CASSPTQGWSPLHF

D gene: -
V gene: TRBV7-9
CDR3 protein: CASSLGVAASEAFF

D gene: -
V gene: TRBV20-1
CDR3 protein: CSAKDVGYTF

D gene: -
V gene: TRBV25-1
CDR3 protein: CASSDLTKGGDTQYF

D gene: TRBD1
V gene: TRBV4-3
CDR3 protein: CASSQDGQGNNSPLHF

D gene: -
V gene: TRBV7-9
CDR3 protein: CASSPAQGFGETQYF

D gene: -
V gene: TRBV11-1
CDR3 protein: CASSLGRGDSPLHF

D gene: TRBD1
V gene: TRBV7-9
CDR3 protein: CASSDRGNSPLHF

D gene: -
V gene: TRBV7-9
CDR3 protein: CASSPDLYGYTF

D gene: -
V gene: TRBV5-1
CDR3 protein: CASSFRADSPLHF

D gene: -
V gene: TRBV15
CDR3 protein: CATGGYSNQPQHF

D gene: TRBD1
V gene: TRBV7-2
CDR3 protein: CASSRDRGPYEAFF

D gene: -
V gene: TRBV30
CDR3 protein: CAWSPDGNYGYTF

D gene: TRBD2
V gene: TRBV29-1
CDR3 protein: CSVLLAGTDTQYF

D gene: TRBD1
V gene: TRBV6-1
CDR3 protein: CASSPGQPTDTQYF

D gene: TRBD1
V gene: TRBV11-3
CDR3 protein: CASSLSGQGQPGANVLTF

D gene: TRBD1
V gene: TRBV2
CDR3 protein: CASRMDRDNEQFF

D gene: -
V gene: TRBV2
CDR3 protein: CASSEYGGVYF

D gene: -
V gene: TRBV30
CDR3 protein: CAWSPLGGNEKLFF

D gene: -
V gene: TRBV29-1
CDR3 protein: CSVRTGGNYEQYF